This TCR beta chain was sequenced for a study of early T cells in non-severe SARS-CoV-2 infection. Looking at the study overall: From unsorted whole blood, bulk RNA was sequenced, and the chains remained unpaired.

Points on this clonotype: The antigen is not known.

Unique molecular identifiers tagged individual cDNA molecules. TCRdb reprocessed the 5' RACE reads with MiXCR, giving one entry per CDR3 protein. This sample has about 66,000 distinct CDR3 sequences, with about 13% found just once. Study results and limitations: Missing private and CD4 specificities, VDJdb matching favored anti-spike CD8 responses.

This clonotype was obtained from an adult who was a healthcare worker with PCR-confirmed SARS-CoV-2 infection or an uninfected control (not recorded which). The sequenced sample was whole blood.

CDR3 protein: CASSLGGPNIQYF. The CDR3 coding sequence is TGCGCCAGCAGCTTGGGAGGCCCCAACATTCAGTACTTC. The chain joins TRBV5-1 to TRBJ2-4; D is undetermined. Germline loops: CDR1 SGHRS, CDR2 YFSETQ. Trimming took off 0 bases at V and 7 bases at J, with 8 bases between the two ends. This CDR3 is built from 13 residues.